This TCR beta chain was observed in a study of CD8 T cells in ankylosing spondylitis. Overall study results and limits: Clones tied to disease were said to be significantly enriched in matched ankylosing spondylitis synovial fluid. Certain motif variants had earlier appeared in reactive arthritis synovial fluid and blood.

Libraries of TCR beta came from quantitative 5'-RACE with molecular barcodes. In TCRdb, the 5' RACE reads were re-called with MiXCR into one record per CDR3 protein. This table holds around 160,000 distinct CDR3 sequences, approximately 10% found once. This clonotype was recorded at least ten times. Antigen unknown. Source material: blood, either unsorted or a sorted T cell fraction (not recorded which). The receptor was isolated from a male donor with ankylosing spondylitis or in good health (not recorded which).

CDR3 sequence (DNA): TGCGCCAGCAGCTTGGCCGGAGGGAACACTGAAGCTTTCTTT. This encodes CASSLAGGNTEAFF. J is TRBJ1-1 and V is TRBV5-1; D ambiguous. Germline CDR1 reads SGHRS; CDR2 reads YFSETQ. The V and J ends lost 0 bases and 1 base respectively, with 7 bases between them. This CDR3 is 14 amino acids long.